Ten or more counts support the clone carrying this TCR beta chain. Its target is unknown. These data originate in a study of CD8 T cells in ankylosing spondylitis. General study points: Enrichment of disease-linked clones was reportedly significant in matched ankylosing spondylitis synovial fluid. What seemed typical of ankylosing spondylitis blood was a TCR beta motif built from fewer than ten highly homologous variants.

The TCR beta libraries were generated through quantitative 5'-RACE incorporating molecular barcodes. Using its own MiXCR run on the 5' RACE reads, TCRdb lists one record per CDR3 protein. The sample contains about 240,000 distinct CDR3 sequences, around 10% of which appear only once. Per the germline V gene, CDR1 is SNHLY and CDR2 is FYNNEI. This CDR3 is 15 amino acids long. With 7 bases clipped from V and 7 bases from J, the junction kept 10 bases outside the gene matches. Material for sequencing was blood, either unsorted or a sorted T cell fraction (not recorded which). The chain employs TRBV2 and TRBJ1-6; 7 nucleotides match TRBD1. The sequence came from a male donor with ankylosing spondylitis or in good health (not recorded which). The CDR3 region is CASMESRGYNSPLHF. CDR3 sequence (DNA): TGTGCCAGCATGGAGTCCAGGGGGTACAATTCACCCCTCCACTTT.